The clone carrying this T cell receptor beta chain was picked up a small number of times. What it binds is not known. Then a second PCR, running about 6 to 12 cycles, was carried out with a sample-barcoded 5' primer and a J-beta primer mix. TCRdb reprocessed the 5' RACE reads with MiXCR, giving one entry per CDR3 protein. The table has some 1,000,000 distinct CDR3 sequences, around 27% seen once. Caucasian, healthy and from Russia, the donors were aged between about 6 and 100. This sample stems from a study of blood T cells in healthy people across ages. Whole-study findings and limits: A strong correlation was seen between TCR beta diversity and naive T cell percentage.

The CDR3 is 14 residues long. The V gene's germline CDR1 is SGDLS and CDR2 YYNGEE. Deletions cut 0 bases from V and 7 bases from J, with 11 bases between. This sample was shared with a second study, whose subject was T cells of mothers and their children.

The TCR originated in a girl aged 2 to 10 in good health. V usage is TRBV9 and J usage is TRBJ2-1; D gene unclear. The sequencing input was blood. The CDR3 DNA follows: TGTGCCAGCAGCGTAGCCCTGGTCGGAAATGAGCAGTTCTTC. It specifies CASSVALVGNEQFF. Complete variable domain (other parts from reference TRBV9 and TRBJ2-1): DSGVTQTPKHLITATGQRVTLRCSPRSGDLSVYWYQQSLDQGLQFLIQYYNGEERAKGNILERFSAQQFPDLHSELNLSSLELGDSALYFCASSVALVGNEQFFGPGTRLTVL.